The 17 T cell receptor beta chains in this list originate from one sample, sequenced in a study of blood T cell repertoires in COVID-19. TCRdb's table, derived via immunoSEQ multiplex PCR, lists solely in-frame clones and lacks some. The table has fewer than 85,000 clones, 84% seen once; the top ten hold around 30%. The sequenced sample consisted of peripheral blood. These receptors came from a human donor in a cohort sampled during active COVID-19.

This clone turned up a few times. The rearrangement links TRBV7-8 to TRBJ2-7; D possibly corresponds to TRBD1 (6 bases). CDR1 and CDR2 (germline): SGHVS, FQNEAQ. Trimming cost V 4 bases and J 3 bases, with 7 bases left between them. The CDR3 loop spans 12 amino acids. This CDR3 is CASSSRGYEQYF. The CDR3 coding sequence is TGTGCCAGCAGCTCCAGGGGCTACGAGCAGTACTTC. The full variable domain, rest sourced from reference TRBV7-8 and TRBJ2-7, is GAGVSQSPRYKVAKRGQDVALRCDPISGHVSLFWYQQALGQGPEFLTYFQNEAQLDKSGLPSDRFFAERPEGSVSTLKIQRTQQEDSAVYLCASSSRGYEQYFGPGTRLTVT.

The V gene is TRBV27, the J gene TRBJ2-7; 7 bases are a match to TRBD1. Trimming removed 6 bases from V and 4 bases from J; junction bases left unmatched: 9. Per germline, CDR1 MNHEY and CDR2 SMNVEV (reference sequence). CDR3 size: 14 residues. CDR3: CASRPGQYIYEQYF. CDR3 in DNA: TGTGCCAGCAGACCGGGACAGTACATTTACGAGCAGTACTTC.

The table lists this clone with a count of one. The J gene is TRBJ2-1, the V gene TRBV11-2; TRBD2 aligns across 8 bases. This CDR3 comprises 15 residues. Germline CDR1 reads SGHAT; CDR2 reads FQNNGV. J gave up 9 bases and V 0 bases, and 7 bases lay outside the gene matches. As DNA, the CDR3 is TGTGCCAGCAGCTTAGATCCGGGGGGGCCCGCTGAGCAGTTCTTC. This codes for CASSLDPGGPAEQFF.

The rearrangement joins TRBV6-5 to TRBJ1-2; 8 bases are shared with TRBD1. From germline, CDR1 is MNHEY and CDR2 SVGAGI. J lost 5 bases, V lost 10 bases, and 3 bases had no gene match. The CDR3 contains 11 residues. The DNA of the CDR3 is TGTGCCACGGACAGGGTATATGGCTACACCTTC. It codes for CATDRVYGYTF.

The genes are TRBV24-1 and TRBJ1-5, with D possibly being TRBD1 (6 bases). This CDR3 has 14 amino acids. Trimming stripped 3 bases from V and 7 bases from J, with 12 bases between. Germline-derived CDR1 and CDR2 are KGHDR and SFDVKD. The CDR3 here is CATSDTGTLQPQHF. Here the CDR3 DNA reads TGTGCCACCAGTGATACCGGGACATTACAGCCCCAGCATTTT.

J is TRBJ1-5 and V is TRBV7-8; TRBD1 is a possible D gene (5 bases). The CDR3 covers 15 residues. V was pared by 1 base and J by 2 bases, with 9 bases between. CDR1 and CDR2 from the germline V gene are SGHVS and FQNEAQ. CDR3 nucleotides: TGTGCCAGCAGCTTAGGGGGCGTGGGCAATCAGCCCCAGCATTTT. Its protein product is CASSLGGVGNQPQHF.

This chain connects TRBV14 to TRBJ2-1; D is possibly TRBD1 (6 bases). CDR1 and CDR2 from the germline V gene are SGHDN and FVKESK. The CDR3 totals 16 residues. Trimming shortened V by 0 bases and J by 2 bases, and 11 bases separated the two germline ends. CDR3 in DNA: TGTGCCAGCAGCCAAGAACAGGGCTTCACCTACAATGAGCAGTTCTTC. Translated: CASSQEQGFTYNEQFF.

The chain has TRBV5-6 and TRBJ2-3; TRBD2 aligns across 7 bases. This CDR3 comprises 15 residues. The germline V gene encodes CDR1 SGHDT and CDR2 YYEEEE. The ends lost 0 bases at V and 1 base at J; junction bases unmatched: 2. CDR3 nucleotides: TGTGCCAGCAGCTTGGTTGCGGGGGGCACAGATACGCAGTATTTT. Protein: CASSLVAGGTDTQYF.

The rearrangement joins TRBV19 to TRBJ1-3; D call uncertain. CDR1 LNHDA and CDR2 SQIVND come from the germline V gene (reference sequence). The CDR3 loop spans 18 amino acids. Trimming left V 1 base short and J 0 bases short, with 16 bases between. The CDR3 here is CASSIVLADGISGNTIYF. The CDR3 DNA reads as TGTGCCAGTAGTATAGTCCTGGCGGACGGGATCTCTGGAAACACCATATATTTT. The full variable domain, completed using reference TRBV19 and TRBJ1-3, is DGGITQSPKYLFRKEGQNVTLSCEQNLNHDAMYWYRQDPGQGLRLIYYSQIVNDFQKGDIAEGYSVSREKKESFPLTVTSAQKNPTAFYLCASSIVLADGISGNTIYFGEGSWLTVV.

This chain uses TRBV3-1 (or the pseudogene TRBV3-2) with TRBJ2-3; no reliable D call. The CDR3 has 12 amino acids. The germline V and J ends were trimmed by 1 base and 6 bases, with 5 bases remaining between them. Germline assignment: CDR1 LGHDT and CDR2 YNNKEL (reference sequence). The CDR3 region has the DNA TGTGCCAGCAGCCAAGGGCCTGATACGCAGTATTTT. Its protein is CASSQGPDTQYF.

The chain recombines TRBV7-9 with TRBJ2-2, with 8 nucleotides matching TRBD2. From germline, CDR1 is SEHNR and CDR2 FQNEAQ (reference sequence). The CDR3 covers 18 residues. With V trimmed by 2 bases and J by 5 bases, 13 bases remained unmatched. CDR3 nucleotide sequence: TGTGCCAGCAGCTTAAGGGCCGCCGGGACTAGAGTTACCGGGGAGCTGTTTTTT. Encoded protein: CASSLRAAGTRVTGELFF.

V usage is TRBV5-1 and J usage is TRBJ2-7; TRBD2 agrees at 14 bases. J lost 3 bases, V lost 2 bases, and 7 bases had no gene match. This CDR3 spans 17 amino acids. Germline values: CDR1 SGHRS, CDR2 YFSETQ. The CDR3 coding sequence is TGCGCCAGCAGCTTTCTGACTAGCGGGGGGGCCAGCTACGAGCAGTACTTC. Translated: CASSFLTSGGASYEQYF.

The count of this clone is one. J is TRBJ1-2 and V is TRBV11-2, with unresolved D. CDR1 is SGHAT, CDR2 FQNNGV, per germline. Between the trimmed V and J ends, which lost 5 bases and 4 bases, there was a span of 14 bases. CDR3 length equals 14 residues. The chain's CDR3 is CASSHGSRGYGYTF. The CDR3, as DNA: TGTGCCAGCAGCCACGGATCTCGGGGCTATGGCTACACCTTC. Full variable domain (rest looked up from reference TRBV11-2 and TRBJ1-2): EAGVAQSPRYKIIEKRQSVAFWCNPISGHATLYWYQQILGQGPKLLIQFQNNGVVDDSQLPKDRFSAERLKGVDSTLKIQPAKLEDSAVYLCASSHGSRGYGYTFGSGTRLTVV.

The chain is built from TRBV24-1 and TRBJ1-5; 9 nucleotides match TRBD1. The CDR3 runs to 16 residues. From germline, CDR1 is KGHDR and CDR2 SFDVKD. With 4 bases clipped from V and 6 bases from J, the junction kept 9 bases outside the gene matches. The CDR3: CATSEGQGSGGQPQHF. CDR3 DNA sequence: TGTGCCACCAGTGAAGGACAGGGGAGTGGGGGTCAGCCCCAGCATTTT.

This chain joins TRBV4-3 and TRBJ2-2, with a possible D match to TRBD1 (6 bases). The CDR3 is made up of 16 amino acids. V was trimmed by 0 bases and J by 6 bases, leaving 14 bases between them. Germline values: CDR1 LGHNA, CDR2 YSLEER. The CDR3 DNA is TGCGCCAGCAGCCAAGATCGTACAGGGACCGCCGGGGAGCTGTTTTTT. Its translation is CASSQDRTGTAGELFF.

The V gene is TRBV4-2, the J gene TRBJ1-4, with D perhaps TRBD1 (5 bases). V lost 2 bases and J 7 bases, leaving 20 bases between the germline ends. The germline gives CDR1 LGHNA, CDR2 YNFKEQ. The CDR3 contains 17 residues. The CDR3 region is CASSQFLLGFRGEKLFF. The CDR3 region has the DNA TGTGCCAGCAGCCAATTCCTGTTGGGTTTTAGGGGTGAAAAACTGTTTTTT.

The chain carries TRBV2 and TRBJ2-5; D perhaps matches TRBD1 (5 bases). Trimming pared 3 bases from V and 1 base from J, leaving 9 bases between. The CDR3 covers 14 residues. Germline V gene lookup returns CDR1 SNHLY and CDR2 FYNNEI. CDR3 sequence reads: CASSESGPQETQYF. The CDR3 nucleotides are TGTGCCAGCAGTGAGTCAGGGCCCCAAGAGACCCAGTACTTC. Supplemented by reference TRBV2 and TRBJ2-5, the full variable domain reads EPEVTQTPSHQVTQMGQEVILRCVPISNHLYFYWYRQILGQKVEFLVSFYNNEISEKSEIFDDQFSVERPDGSNFTLKIRSTKLEDSAMYFCASSESGPQETQYFGPGTRLLVL.